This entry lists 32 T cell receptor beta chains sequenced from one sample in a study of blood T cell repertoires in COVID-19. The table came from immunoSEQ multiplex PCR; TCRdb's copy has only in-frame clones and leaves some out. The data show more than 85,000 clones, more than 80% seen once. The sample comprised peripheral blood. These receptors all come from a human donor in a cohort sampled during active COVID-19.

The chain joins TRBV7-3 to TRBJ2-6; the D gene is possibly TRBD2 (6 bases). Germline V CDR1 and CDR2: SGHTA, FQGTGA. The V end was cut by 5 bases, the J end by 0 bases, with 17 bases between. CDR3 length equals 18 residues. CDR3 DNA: TGTGCCAGCAGCAAACAAAGGAGGGCCTCCTCTGGGGCCAACGTCCTGACTTTC. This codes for CASSKQRRASSGANVLTF.

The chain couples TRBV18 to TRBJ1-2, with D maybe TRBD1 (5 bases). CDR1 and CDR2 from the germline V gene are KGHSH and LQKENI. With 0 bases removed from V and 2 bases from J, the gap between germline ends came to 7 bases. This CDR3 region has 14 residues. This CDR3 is CASSPPGRNYGYTF. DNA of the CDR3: TGTGCCAGCTCACCACCGGGGCGGAACTATGGCTACACCTTC.

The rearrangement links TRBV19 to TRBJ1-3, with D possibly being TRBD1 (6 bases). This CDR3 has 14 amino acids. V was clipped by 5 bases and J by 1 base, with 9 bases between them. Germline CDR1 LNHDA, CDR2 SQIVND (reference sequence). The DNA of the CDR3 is TGTGCCAGTAGTCAGGGGTTATCTGGAAACACCATATATTTT. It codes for CASSQGLSGNTIYF.

This CDR3 is CASSSEGQRSSYEQYF. In nucleotides, the CDR3 is TGTGCCAGTAGTTCTGAGGGACAGAGAAGCTCCTACGAGCAGTACTTC. The chain recombines TRBV19 with TRBJ2-7; 7 bases match TRBD1. Unmatched junction bases numbered 10, after V lost 5 bases and J lost 0 bases. This CDR3 has 16 amino acids. CDR1 LNHDA and CDR2 SQIVND come from the germline V gene (reference sequence).

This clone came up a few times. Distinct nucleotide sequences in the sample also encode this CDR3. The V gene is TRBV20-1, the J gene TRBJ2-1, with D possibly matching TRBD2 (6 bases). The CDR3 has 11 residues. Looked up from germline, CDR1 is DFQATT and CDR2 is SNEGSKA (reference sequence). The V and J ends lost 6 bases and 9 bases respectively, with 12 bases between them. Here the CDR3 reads CSARLVGEQFF. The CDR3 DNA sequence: TGCAGTGCCCGACTAGTAGGTGAGCAGTTCTTC.

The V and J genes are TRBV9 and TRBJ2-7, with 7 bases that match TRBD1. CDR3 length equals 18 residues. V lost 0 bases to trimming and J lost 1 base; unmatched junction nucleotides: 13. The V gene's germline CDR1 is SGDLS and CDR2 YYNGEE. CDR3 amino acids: CASSVVGPAGTASYEQYF. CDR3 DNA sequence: TGTGCCAGCAGCGTAGTAGGCCCCGCAGGGACAGCATCCTACGAGCAGTACTTC. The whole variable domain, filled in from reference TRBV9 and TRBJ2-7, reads DSGVTQTPKHLITATGQRVTLRCSPRSGDLSVYWYQQSLDQGLQFLIQYYNGEERAKGNILERFSAQQFPDLHSELNLSSLELGDSALYFCASSVVGPAGTASYEQYFGPGTRLTVT.

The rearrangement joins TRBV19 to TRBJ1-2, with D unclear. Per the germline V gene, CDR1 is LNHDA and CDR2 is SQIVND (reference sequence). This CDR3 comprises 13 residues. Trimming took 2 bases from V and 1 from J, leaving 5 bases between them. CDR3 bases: TGTGCCAGTAGTATAACAGATAACTATGGCTACACCTTC. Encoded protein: CASSITDNYGYTF.

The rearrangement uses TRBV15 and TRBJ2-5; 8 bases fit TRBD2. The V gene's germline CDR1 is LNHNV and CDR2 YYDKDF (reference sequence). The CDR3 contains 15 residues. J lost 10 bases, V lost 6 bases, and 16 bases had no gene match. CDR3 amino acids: CATSPVAGGRRNQYF. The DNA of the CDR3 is TGTGCCACCAGTCCCGTCGCGGGGGGACGTAGAAACCAGTACTTC.

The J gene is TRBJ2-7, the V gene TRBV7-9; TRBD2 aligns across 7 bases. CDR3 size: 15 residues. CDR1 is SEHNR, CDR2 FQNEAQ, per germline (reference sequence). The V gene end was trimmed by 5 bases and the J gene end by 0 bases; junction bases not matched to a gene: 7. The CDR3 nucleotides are TGTGCCAGCAGCCCATCTAGCGGTAGCTCCTACGAGCAGTACTTC. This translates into CASSPSSGSSYEQYF.

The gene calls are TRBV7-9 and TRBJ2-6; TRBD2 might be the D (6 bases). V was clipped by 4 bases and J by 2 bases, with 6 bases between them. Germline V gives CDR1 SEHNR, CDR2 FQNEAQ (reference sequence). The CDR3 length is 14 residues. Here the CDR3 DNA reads TGTGCCAGCAGCTCGGGGGCTGGGGCCAACGTCCTGACTTTC. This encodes CASSSGAGANVLTF.

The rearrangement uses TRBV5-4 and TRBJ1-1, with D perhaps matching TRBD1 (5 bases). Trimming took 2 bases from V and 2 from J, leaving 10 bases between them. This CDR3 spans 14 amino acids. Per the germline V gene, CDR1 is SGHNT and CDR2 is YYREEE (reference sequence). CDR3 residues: CASSFQGVNTEAFF. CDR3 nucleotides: TGTGCCAGCAGCTTCCAAGGGGTCAACACTGAAGCTTTCTTT.

CDR3 DNA: TGTGCCAGCTCCCTCACTAGCGGGGGGGCCGGTGAGCAGTTCTTC. Translated: CASSLTSGGAGEQFF. The V gene is TRBV18, the J gene TRBJ2-1, with TRBD2 matching over 13 bases. V lost 6 bases to trimming and J lost 9 bases; unmatched junction nucleotides: 8. The CDR3 runs to 15 residues. Germline assignment: CDR1 KGHSH and CDR2 LQKENI.

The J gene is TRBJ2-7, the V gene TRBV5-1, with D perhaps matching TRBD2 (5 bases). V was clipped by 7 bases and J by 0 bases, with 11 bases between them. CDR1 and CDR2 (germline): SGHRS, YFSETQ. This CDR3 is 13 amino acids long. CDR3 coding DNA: TGCGCCAGCGGACCGGGAAACTCCTACGAGCAGTACTTC. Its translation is CASGPGNSYEQYF.

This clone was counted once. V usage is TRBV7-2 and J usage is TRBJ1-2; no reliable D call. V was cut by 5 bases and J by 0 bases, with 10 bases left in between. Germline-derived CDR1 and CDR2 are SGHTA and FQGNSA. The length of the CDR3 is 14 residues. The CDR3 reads CASSPEAANYGYTF. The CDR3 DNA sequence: TGTGCCAGCAGCCCTGAGGCAGCTAACTATGGCTACACCTTC.

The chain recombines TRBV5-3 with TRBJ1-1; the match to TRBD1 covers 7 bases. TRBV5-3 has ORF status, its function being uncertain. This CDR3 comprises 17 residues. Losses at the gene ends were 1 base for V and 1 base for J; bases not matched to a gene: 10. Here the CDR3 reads CARSLYGQAVENTEAFF. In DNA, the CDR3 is TGTGCCAGAAGCTTGTATGGACAGGCTGTCGAGAACACTGAAGCTTTCTTT.

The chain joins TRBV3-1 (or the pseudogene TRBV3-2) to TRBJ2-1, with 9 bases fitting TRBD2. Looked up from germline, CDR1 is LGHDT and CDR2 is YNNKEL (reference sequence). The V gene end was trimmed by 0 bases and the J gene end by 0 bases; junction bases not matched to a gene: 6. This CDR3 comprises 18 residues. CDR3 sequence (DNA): TGTGCCAGCAGCCAAGATCTTCTAGCGGGGAACTCCTACAATGAGCAGTTCTTC. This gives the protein CASSQDLLAGNSYNEQFF.

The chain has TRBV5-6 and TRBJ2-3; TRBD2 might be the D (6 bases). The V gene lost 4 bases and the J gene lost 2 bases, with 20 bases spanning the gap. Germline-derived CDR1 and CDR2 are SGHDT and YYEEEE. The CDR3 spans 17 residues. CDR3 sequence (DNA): TGTGCCAGCAGCCGGACGTCGGGTAGCGGAGACACAGATACGCAGTATTTT. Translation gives CASSRTSGSGDTDTQYF. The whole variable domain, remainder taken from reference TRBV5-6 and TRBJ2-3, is DAGVTQSPTHLIKTRGQQVTLRCSPKSGHDTVSWYQQALGQGPQFIFQYYEEEERQRGNFPDRFSGHQFPNYSSELNVNALLLGDSALYLCASSRTSGSGDTDTQYFGPGTRLTVL.

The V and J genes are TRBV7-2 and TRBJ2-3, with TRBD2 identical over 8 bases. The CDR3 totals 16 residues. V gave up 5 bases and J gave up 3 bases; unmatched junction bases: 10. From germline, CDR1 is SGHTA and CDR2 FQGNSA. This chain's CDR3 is CASSRGGQTLTDTQYF. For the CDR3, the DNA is TGTGCCAGCAGCCGGGGGGGCCAGACTTTGACAGATACGCAGTATTTT.

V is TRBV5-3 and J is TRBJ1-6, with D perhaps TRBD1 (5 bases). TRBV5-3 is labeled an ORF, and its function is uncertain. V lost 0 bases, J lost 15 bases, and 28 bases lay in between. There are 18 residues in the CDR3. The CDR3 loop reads CARSLVEGPLSEGSILHF. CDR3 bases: TGTGCCAGAAGCTTGGTGGAGGGCCCTCTTTCCGAGGGGTCAATCCTCCACTTT.

The CDR3 nucleotides read TGTGCCATCAGCCCTTCCGGGACTGAGGTGGCGGGTGAGCAGTACTTC. It codes for CAISPSGTEVAGEQYF. The chain carries TRBV10-3 and TRBJ2-7; tentatively, D is TRBD2 (6 bases). The CDR3 contains 16 residues. Trimming cost V 6 bases and J 7 bases, with 25 bases left between them. Germline-derived CDR1 and CDR2 are ENHRY and SYGVKD.

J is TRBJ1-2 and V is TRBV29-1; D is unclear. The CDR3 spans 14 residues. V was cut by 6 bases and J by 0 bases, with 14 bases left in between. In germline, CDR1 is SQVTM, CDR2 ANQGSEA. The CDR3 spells CSVAKRLANYGYTF. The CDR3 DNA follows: TGCAGCGTGGCTAAACGGCTAGCTAACTATGGCTACACCTTC.

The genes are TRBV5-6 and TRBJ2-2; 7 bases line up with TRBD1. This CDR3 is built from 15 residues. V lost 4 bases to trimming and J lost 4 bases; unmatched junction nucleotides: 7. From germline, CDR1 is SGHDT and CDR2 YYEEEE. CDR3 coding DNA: TGTGCCAGCAGCCCGTGGCCAGGGGGCACCGGGGAGCTGTTTTTT. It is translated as CASSPWPGGTGELFF.

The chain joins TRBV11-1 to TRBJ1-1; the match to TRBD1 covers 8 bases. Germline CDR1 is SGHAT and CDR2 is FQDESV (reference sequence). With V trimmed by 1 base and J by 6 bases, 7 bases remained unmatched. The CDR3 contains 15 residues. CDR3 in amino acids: CASSLDGTGGAEAFF. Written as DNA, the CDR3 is TGTGCCAGCAGCTTAGATGGGACAGGAGGGGCTGAAGCTTTCTTT.

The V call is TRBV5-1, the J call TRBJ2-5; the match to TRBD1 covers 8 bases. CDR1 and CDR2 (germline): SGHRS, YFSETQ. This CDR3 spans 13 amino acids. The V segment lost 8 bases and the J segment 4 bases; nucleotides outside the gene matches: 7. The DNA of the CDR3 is TGCGCCAGTCATCAGGGGGCTCGAGAGACCCAGTACTTC. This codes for CASHQGARETQYF.

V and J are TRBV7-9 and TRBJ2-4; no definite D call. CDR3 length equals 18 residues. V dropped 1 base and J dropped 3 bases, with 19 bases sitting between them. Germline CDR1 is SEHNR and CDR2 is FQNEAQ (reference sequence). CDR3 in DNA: TGTGCCAGCAGCTTAGAAGGCGGAATGAGGAGTGGCAAAAACATTCAGTACTTC. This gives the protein CASSLEGGMRSGKNIQYF.

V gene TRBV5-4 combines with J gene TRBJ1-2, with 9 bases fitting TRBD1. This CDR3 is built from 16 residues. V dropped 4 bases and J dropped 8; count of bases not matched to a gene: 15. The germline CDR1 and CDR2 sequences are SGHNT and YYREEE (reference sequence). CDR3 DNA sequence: TGTGCCAGCAGCGCCCGGTCCGGGACAGGGTTCGACGGCTACACCTTC. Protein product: CASSARSGTGFDGYTF.

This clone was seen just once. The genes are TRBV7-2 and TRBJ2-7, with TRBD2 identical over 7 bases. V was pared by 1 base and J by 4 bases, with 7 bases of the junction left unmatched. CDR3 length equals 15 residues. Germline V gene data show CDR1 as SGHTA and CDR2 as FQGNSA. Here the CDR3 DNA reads TGTGCCAGCAGCTTAGTGGCCATGGGGGGGTACGAGCAGTACTTC. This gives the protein CASSLVAMGGYEQYF.

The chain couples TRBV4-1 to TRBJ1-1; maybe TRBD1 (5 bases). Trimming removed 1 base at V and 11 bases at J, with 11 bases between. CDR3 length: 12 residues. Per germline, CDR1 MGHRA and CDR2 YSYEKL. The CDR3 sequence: CASSQVKGLAFF. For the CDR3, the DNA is TGCGCCAGCAGCCAAGTGAAGGGGCTTGCTTTCTTT.

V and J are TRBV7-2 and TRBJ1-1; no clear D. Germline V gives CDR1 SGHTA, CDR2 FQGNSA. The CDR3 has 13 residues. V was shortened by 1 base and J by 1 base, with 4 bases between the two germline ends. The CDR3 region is CASSLVANTEAFF. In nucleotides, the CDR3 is TGTGCCAGCAGCTTAGTAGCGAACACTGAAGCTTTCTTT.

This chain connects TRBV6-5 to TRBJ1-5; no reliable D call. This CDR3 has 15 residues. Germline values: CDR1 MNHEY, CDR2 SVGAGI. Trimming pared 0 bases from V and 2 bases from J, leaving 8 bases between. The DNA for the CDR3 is TGTGCCAGCAGTTACTCTGGAGGCGGCAATCAGCCCCAGCATTTT. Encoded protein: CASSYSGGGNQPQHF.

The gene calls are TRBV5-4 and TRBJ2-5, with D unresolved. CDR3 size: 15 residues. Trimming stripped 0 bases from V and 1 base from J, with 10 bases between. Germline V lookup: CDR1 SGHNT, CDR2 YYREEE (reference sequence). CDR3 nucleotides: TGTGCCAGCAGCTTGGGCTCTTACAGCCAAGAGACCCAGTACTTC. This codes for CASSLGSYSQETQYF.

The CDR3 sequence is CASSDAGTGRSPLHF. The CDR3 DNA sequence: TGCGCCAGCAGCGACGCCGGGACAGGAAGGTCACCCCTCCACTTT. J is TRBJ1-6 and V is TRBV5-1; TRBD1 agrees at 8 bases. Germline V lookup: CDR1 SGHRS, CDR2 YFSETQ. The CDR3 is 15 amino acids. The V and J ends lost 4 bases and 10 bases, in that order; junction bases with no gene match: 10.